This TCR beta chain was identified during a study of blood T cells in healthy people across ages. The second PCR ran about 6 to 12 cycles with a sample-barcoded 5' primer and J-beta primers. TCRdb fed the 5' RACE reads into MiXCR, producing one record per CDR3 protein. The table has about a million distinct CDR3 sequences, around two fifths seen once. Germline V CDR1 and CDR2: SGHDT, YYEEEE. The CDR3 runs 21 residues. The trim removed 1 base at V and 2 bases at J, leaving 23 bases unmatched. This TCR was sampled from a man between 18 and 35 years old in good health. Source material: blood. V usage is TRBV5-6 and J usage is TRBJ1-2; 7 bases map to TRBD1. The chain's CDR3 is CASSLRARQGEFRWANYGYTF. The CDR3 DNA sequence: TGTGCCAGCAGCTTGAGGGCCAGACAGGGCGAATTCAGGTGGGCGAACTATGGCTACACCTTC.